The 4 T cell receptor beta chains presented below share a single source sample, sequenced in a study of T cells in Graves' hyperthyroidism and ophthalmopathy. What was amplified from RNA transcripts were TCR beta CDR3 regions. The study used the HTBI primer set for a first-round RT-PCR of the TCR CDR3. One entry per CDR3 protein results from TCRdb running MiXCR on the multiplex PCR reads. The profile shows more than 450,000 distinct CDR3 sequences, just under 20% of them singletons. Sequences were obtained from blood. The receptors here all came from a man aged 35-49 years with Graves' ophthalmopathy.

Judged by abundance, this clonotype is medium-sized. The V call is TRBV4-1, the J call TRBJ1-1, with D unresolved. The CDR3 spans 14 residues. V lost 0 bases and J lost 1, with 6 bases in between. The germline CDR1 and CDR2 sequences are MGHRA and YSYEKL. The CDR3 DNA reads TGCGCCAGCAGCCAAGATGCAGGGAACACTGAAGCTTTCTTT. It specifies CASSQDAGNTEAFF.

This clonotype was seen more than once but under ten times. The chain couples TRBV12-3 or TRBV12-4 to TRBJ2-7, with 8 positions matching TRBD2. V shed 7 bases, J shed 1 base, and the junction held 12 bases outside the gene matches. The CDR3 length is 16 residues. The CDR3 protein is CASINRKRGLSYEQYF. Here the CDR3 DNA reads TGTGCCAGCATTAACCGAAAGCGGGGGCTTTCCTACGAGCAGTACTTC.

The chain combines TRBV28 with TRBJ1-2; TRBD1 is a possible D gene (5 bases). Germline CDR1 is MDHEN and CDR2 is SYDVKM. There are 12 residues in the CDR3. Trimming took 1 base from V and 7 from J, leaving 7 bases between them. The CDR3 sequence is CASSLSRVGYTF. CDR3 sequence (DNA): TGTGCCAGCAGTTTATCCAGGGTTGGCTACACCTTC.

This clonotype was seen a handful of times. The chain uses TRBV20-1 and TRBJ2-1; TRBD1 matches 7 bases. The CDR3 is 14 amino acids. V dropped 5 bases and J dropped 7; count of bases not matched to a gene: 11. Germline lookup yields CDR1 DFQATT and CDR2 SNEGSKA (reference sequence). The DNA for the CDR3 is TGCAGTGCTCCAGACAGGGTGGTATCTAATGAGCAGTTCTTC. This sequence encodes CSAPDRVVSNEQFF.